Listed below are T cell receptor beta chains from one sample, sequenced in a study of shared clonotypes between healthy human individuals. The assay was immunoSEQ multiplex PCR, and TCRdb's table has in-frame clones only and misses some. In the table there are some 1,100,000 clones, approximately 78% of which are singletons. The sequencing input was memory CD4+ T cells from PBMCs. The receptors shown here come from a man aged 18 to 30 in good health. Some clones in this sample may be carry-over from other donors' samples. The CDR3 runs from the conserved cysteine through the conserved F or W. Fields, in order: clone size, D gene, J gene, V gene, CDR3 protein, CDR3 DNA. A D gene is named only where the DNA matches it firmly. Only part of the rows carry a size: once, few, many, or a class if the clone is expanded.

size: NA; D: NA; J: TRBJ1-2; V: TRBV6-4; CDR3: CASRRAHGPDYGYTF; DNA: TGTGCCAGCAGGAGGGCCCACGGGCCGGACTATGGCTACACCTTC
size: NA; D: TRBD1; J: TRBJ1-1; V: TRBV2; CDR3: CASRRTGERTEAFF; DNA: TGTGCCAGCAGGCGGACAGGGGAACGAACTGAAGCTTTCTTT
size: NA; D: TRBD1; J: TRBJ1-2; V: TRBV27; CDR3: CASSSTGAGDYGYTF; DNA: TGTGCCAGCAGCTCGACAGGGGCTGGTGACTATGGCTACACCTTC
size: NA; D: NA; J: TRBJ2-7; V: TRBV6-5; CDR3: CASSLSGTPTYEQYF; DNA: TGTGCCAGCAGTCTTTCGGGCACACCGACCTACGAGCAGTACTTC
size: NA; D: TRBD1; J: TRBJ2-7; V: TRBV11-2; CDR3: CASSLRGQTFF; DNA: TGTGCCAGCAGCTTACGGGGACAGACTTTTTTC
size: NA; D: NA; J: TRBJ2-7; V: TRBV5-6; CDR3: CASSLAENSYEQYF; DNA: TGTGCCAGCAGCTTGGCAGAGAACTCCTACGAGCAGTACTTC
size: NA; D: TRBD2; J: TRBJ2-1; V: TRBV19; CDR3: CASSIVPSGVYNEQFF; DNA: TGTGCCAGTAGTATAGTGCCTAGCGGGGTGTACAATGAGCAGTTCTTC
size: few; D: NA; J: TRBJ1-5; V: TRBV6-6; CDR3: CASTQSNQPQHF; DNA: TGTGCCAGCACGCAGAGCAATCAGCCCCAGCATTTT
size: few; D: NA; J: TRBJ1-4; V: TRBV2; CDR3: CASRGTVLGEKLFF; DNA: TGTGCCAGCAGGGGGACGGTCTTAGGTGAAAAACTGTTTTTT
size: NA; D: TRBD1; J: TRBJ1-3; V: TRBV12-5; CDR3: CASGLGQGISGNTIYF; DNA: TGTGCTAGTGGTTTGGGACAGGGTATCTCTGGAAACACCATATATTTT
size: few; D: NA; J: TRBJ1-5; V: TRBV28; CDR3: CAIDDSGAQHF; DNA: TGTGCCATCGATGACAGTGGCGCCCAGCATTTT